What follows are 18 T cell receptor beta chains derived from one specimen sequenced in a study of shared clonotypes between healthy human individuals. Repertoires were generated with immunoSEQ multiplex PCR, while TCRdb's copy carries only in-frame clones and drops some. The sample lists millions of clones, around 95% occurring once. The sequenced sample was naive CD4+ T cells sorted from blood. The subset here: CD45RA+ positively selected. The receptors stem from a man aged 18 to 29 in good health.

The chain employs TRBV10-3 and TRBJ1-6; 10 positions match TRBD1. The V gene's germline CDR1 is ENHRY and CDR2 SYGVKD. The V segment lost 6 bases and the J segment 7 bases; nucleotides outside the gene matches: 6. CDR3 size: 15 residues. CDR3 sequence (DNA): TGTGCCATCAGCGCAGGACAGGGGGAGAATTCACCCCTCCACTTT. Translation gives CAISAGQGENSPLHF.

This chain connects TRBV5-1 to TRBJ2-1, with TRBD2 matching over 8 bases. The CDR3 covers 15 residues. In germline, CDR1 is SGHRS, CDR2 YFSETQ. The ends lost 5 bases at V and 3 bases at J; junction bases unmatched: 7. The CDR3 bases are TGCGCCAGCAGAGGAACGGGAGGGAACTACAATGAGCAGTTCTTC. This sequence encodes CASRGTGGNYNEQFF.

The genes are TRBV5-1 and TRBJ2-5; 9 positions match TRBD1. J gave up 0 bases and V 0 bases, and 3 bases lay outside the gene matches. Germline V gene lookup returns CDR1 SGHRS and CDR2 YFSETQ. This CDR3 spans 16 amino acids. The CDR3 protein is CASSLGDRAYQETQYF. The CDR3, as DNA: TGCGCCAGCAGCTTGGGGGACAGGGCGTACCAAGAGACCCAGTACTTC.

CDR3: CASSLKDRAQPQHF. The CDR3 bases are TGTGCCAGCAGCTTGAAGGACAGGGCTCAGCCCCAGCATTTT. The V gene is TRBV5-8, the J gene TRBJ1-5; 8 bases agree with TRBD1. Germline loops: CDR1 SGHTS, CDR2 YDEGEE. V lost 1 base to trimming and J lost 6 bases; unmatched junction nucleotides: 3. This CDR3 is 14 amino acids long. Using reference TRBV5-8 and TRBJ1-5 for the parts outside the CDR3, the full variable domain is EAGVTQSPTHLIKTRGQQATLRCSPISGHTSVYWYQQALGLGLQFLLWYDEGEERNRGNFPPRFSGRQFPNYSSELNVNALELEDSALYLCASSLKDRAQPQHFGDGTRLSIL.

V gene TRBV5-1 combines with J gene TRBJ2-7; D may be TRBD1 (5 bases). Germline lookup yields CDR1 SGHRS and CDR2 YFSETQ. The CDR3 runs to 14 residues. Trimming left V 0 bases short and J 2 bases short, with 9 bases between. The CDR3 DNA follows: TGCGCCAGCAGCTTGGTACAGGAACCCTACGAGCAGTACTTC. It codes for CASSLVQEPYEQYF.

CDR3 sequence: CASSIAWQGAEAFF. CDR3 DNA: TGTGCCAGTAGTATAGCTTGGCAGGGGGCTGAAGCTTTCTTT. The V gene is TRBV19, the J gene TRBJ1-1; 7 positions agree with TRBD1. CDR1 is LNHDA and CDR2 is SQIVND in the germline V gene (reference sequence). This CDR3 has 14 residues. The V and J ends lost 1 base and 6 bases, in that order; junction bases with no gene match: 5.

This chain uses TRBV28 with TRBJ1-1, with D possibly being TRBD1 (6 bases). CDR3 size: 15 residues. Trimming left V 4 bases short and J 1 base short, with 13 bases between. CDR1 and CDR2 (germline): MDHEN, SYDVKM. CDR3 DNA sequence: TGTGCCAGCAGTTCCCCGACAGGAAGGAACACTGAAGCTTTCTTT. Amino acid sequence: CASSSPTGRNTEAFF.

The chain has TRBV28 and TRBJ1-1; no reliable D call. Germline-derived CDR1 and CDR2 are MDHEN and SYDVKM. Trimming took 5 bases from V and 1 from J, leaving 29 bases between them. The CDR3 runs to 20 residues. CDR3 protein: CASSPRPASRRKKRNTEAFF. CDR3 bases: TGTGCCAGCAGTCCACGACCTGCCTCAAGGCGAAAAAAAAGGAACACTGAAGCTTTCTTT. Supplemented by reference TRBV28 and TRBJ1-1, the full variable domain reads DVKVTQSSRYLVKRTGEKVFLECVQDMDHENMFWYRQDPGLGLRLIYFSYDVKMKEKGDIPEGYSVSREKKERFSLILESASTNQTSMYLCASSPRPASRRKKRNTEAFFGQGTRLTVV.

The rearrangement joins TRBV7-9 to TRBJ1-4; 8 nucleotides align to TRBD1. CDR1 is SEHNR, CDR2 FQNEAQ, per germline (reference sequence). The J segment lost 7 bases and the V segment lost 2 bases, leaving 6 bases of the junction unmatched. The CDR3 contains 15 residues. In DNA form, the CDR3 reads TGTGCCAGCAGCTTATTAAGACAGGGGACTGAAAAACTGTTTTTT. Its translation is CASSLLRQGTEKLFF.

About this clone: The sample contains more than one DNA sequence encoding this CDR3. This chain uses TRBV7-9 with TRBJ1-1, with no clear D. From germline, CDR1 is SEHNR and CDR2 FQNEAQ (reference sequence). The ends were cut back, 5 bases at V and 3 bases at J, with 4 bases in the middle. The CDR3 has 11 amino acids. CDR3 nucleotide sequence: TGTGCCAGCAGCCAAGACACTGAAGCTTTCTTT. Its translation is CASSQDTEAFF.

V gene TRBV19 combines with J gene TRBJ1-2; D is undetermined. Germline CDR1 and CDR2: LNHDA and SQIVND (reference sequence). V lost 6 bases, J lost 2 bases, and 7 bases lay in between. CDR3 length equals 12 residues. This CDR3 reads CASRPGNYGYTF. In DNA form, the CDR3 reads TGTGCCAGTAGGCCGGGGAACTATGGCTACACCTTC.

The chain joins TRBV5-6 to TRBJ2-5; D remains ambiguous. The CDR3 runs to 15 residues. Germline CDR1 is SGHDT and CDR2 is YYEEEE. The ends were cut back, 4 bases at V and 1 base at J, with 14 bases in the middle. The CDR3 protein is CASSLPLRLQETQYF. The CDR3 DNA is TGTGCCAGCAGCCTCCCACTGAGGCTCCAAGAGACCCAGTACTTC.

This rearrangement joins TRBV2 to TRBJ2-1; TRBD2 agrees at 11 bases. Germline CDR1 is SNHLY and CDR2 is FYNNEI. V shed 1 base, J shed 9 bases, and the junction held 5 bases outside the gene matches. CDR3 length: 15 amino acids. This CDR3 reads CASSEGLAGGSEQFF. CDR3 nucleotides: TGTGCCAGCAGTGAAGGTCTAGCGGGGGGAAGTGAGCAGTTCTTC.

The chain uses TRBV2 and TRBJ1-1; no reliable D call. The CDR3 is made up of 12 amino acids. The germline V gene encodes CDR1 SNHLY and CDR2 FYNNEI. V dropped 5 bases and J dropped 4 bases, with 8 bases sitting between them. CDR3 DNA: TGTGCCAGCAGTATTACCCGCACTGAAGCTTTCTTT. Residues: CASSITRTEAFF.

The V and J genes are TRBV5-8 and TRBJ1-2; D is perhaps TRBD1 (6 bases). With 0 bases removed from V and 2 bases from J, the gap between germline ends came to 8 bases. The CDR3 consists of 14 residues. Germline CDR1 reads SGHTS; CDR2 reads YDEGEE. CDR3 sequence: CASSLEGTNYGYTF. CDR3 DNA sequence: TGTGCCAGCAGCTTGGAGGGGACAAACTATGGCTACACCTTC.

The V call is TRBV5-1, the J call TRBJ2-3; maybe TRBD1 (5 bases). Deletions cut 3 bases from V and 0 bases from J, with 14 bases between. Germline-derived CDR1 and CDR2 are SGHRS and YFSETQ. The CDR3 has 16 residues. The CDR3 DNA reads TGCGCCAGCAGCTCTATCCTACAGGCTAGCACAGATACGCAGTATTTT. This encodes CASSSILQASTDTQYF.

The chain has TRBV4-1 and TRBJ2-1; D ambiguous. The CDR3 covers 14 residues. V was cut by 1 base and J by 6 bases, with 10 bases left in between. Germline CDR1 reads MGHRA; CDR2 reads YSYEKL. CDR3 in amino acids: CASSQGAPFNEQFF. CDR3 nucleotide sequence: TGCGCCAGCAGCCAAGGGGCACCGTTCAATGAGCAGTTCTTC.

This sequence joins TRBV5-1 and TRBJ2-7, with 9 bases fitting TRBD2. Germline CDR1 SGHRS, CDR2 YFSETQ. Germline trimming cut 0 bases from V and 2 bases from J; bases unmatched to any gene: 12. The CDR3 totals 18 residues. DNA for the CDR3: TGCGCCAGCAGCTTGGCTTCGGGACTAGCATGGGTAACCTACGAGCAGTACTTC. Translated, it gives CASSLASGLAWVTYEQYF.